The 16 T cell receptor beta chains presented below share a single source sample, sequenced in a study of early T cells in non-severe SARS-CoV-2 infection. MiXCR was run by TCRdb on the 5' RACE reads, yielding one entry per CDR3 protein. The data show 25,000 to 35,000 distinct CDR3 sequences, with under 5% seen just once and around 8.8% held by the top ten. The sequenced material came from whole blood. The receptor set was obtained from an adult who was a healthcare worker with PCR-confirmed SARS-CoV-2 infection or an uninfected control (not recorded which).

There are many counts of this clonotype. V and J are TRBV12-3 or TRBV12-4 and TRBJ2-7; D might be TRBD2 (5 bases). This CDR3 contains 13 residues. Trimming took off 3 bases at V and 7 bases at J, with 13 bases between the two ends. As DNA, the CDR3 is TGTGCCAGCAGTTTCGGTAACCGAGGGGAGCAGTACTTC. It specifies CASSFGNRGEQYF.

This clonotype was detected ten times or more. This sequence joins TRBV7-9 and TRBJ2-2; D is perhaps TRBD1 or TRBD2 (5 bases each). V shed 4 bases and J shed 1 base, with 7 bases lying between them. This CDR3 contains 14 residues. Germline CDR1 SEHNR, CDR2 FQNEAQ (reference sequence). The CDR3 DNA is TGTGCCAGCAGCTGGGACCGGAACACCGGGGAGCTGTTTTTT. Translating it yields CASSWDRNTGELFF. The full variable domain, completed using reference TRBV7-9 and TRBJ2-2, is DTGVSQNPRHKITKRGQNVTFRCDPISEHNRLYWYRQTLGQGPEFLTYFQNEAQLEKSRLLSDRFSAERPKGSFSTLEIQRTEQGDSAMYLCASSWDRNTGELFFGEGSRLTVL.

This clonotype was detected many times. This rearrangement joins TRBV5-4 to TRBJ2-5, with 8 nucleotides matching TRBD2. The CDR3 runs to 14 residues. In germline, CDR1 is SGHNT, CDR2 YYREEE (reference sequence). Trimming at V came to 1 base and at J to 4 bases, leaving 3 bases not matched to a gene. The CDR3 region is CASSLSGGPETQYF. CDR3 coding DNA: TGTGCCAGCAGCTTGAGCGGGGGCCCAGAGACCCAGTACTTC.

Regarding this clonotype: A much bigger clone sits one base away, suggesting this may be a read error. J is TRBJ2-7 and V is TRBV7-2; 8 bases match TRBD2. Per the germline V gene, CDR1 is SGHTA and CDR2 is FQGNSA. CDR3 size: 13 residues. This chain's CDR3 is CVSSRFREGEQYF. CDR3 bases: TGTGTCAGCAGCCGATTTCGGGAGGGCGAGCAGTACTTC.

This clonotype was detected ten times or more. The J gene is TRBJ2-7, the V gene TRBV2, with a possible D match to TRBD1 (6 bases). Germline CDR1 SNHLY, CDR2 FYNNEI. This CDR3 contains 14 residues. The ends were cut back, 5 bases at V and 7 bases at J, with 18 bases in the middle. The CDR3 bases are TGTGCCAGCAGTAGTCCCGGGACACGTGGGGAGCAGTACTTC. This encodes CASSSPGTRGEQYF. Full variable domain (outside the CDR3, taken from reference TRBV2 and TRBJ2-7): EPEVTQTPSHQVTQMGQEVILRCVPISNHLYFYWYRQILGQKVEFLVSFYNNEISEKSEIFDDQFSVERPDGSNFTLKIRSTKLEDSAMYFCASSSPGTRGEQYFGPGTRLTVT.

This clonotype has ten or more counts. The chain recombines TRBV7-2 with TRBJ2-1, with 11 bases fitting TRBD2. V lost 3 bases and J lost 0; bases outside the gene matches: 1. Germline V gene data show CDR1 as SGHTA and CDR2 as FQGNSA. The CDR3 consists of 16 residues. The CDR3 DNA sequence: TGTGCCAGCAGCTTGGGACTAGCGGACTCCTACAATGAGCAGTTCTTC. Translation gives CASSLGLADSYNEQFF. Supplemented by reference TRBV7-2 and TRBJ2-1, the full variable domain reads GAGVSQSPSNKVTEKGKDVELRCDPISGHTALYWYRQSLGQGLEFLIYFQGNSAPDKSGLPSDRFSAERTGGSVSTLTIQRTQQEDSAVYLCASSLGLADSYNEQFFGPGTRLTVL.

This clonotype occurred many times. The CDR3 loop is CASSRSGGTQYF. CDR3 DNA sequence: TGTGCCAGCAGTAGAAGCGGGGGTACGCAGTATTTT. The chain combines TRBV7-2 with TRBJ2-3, with 8 bases identical to TRBD2. The V gene's germline CDR1 is SGHTA and CDR2 FQGNSA. Trimming removed 6 bases from V and 8 bases from J; junction bases left unmatched: 4. The CDR3 is 12 residues long.

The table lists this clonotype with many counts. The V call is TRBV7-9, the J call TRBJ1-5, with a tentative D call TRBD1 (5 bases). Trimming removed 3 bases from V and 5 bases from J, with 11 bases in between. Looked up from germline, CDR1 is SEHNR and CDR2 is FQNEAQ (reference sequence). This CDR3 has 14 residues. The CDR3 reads CASSFVGVDQPQHF. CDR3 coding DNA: TGTGCCAGCAGCTTTGTAGGGGTCGATCAGCCCCAGCATTTT.

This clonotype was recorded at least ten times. The DNA for the CDR3 is TGCAGTGCTAGAGGAGGTAGGGGGAGGAGCACTGAAGCTTTCTTT. Translation: CSARGGRGRSTEAFF. The genes are TRBV20-1 and TRBJ1-1, with a tentative D call TRBD1 (6 bases). With 1 base removed from V and 4 bases from J, the gap between germline ends came to 16 bases. In germline, CDR1 is DFQATT, CDR2 SNEGSKA (reference sequence). The CDR3 loop spans 15 amino acids.

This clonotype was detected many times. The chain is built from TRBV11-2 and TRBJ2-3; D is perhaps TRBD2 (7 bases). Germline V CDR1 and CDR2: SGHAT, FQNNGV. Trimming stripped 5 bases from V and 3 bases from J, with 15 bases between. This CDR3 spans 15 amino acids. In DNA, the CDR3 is TGTGCCAGCAGCCCCCGGGGGGCGGAAACAGATACGCAGTATTTT. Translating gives CASSPRGAETDTQYF.

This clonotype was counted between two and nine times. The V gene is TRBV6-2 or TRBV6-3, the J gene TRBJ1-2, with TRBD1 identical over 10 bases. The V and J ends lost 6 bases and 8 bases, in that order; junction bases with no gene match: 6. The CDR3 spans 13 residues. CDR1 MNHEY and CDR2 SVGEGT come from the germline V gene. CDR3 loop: CASSPGTGDGYTF. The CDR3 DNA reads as TGTGCCAGCAGCCCTGGGACAGGGGACGGCTACACCTTC.

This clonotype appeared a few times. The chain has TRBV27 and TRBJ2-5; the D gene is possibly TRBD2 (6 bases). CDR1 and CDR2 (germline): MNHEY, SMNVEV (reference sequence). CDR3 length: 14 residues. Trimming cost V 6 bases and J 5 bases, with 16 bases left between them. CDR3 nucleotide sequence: TGTGCCAGCAGCCCTTGGGGGGTTTGGGAGACCCAGTACTTC. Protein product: CASSPWGVWETQYF.

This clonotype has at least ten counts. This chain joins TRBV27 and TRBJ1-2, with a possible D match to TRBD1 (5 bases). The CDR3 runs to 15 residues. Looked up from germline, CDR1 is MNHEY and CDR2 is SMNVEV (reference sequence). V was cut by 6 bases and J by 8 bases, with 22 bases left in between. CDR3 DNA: TGTGCCAGCAGCCTAGCCGGGGCGAAGCCAAAGGGCTACACCTTC. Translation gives CASSLAGAKPKGYTF.

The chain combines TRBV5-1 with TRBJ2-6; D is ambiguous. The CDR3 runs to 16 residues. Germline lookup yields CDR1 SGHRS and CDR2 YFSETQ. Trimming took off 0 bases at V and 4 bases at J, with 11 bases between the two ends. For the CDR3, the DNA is TGCGCCAGCAGCTTGGACAGTTTAACCGGGGCCAACGTCCTGACTTTC. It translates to CASSLDSLTGANVLTF.

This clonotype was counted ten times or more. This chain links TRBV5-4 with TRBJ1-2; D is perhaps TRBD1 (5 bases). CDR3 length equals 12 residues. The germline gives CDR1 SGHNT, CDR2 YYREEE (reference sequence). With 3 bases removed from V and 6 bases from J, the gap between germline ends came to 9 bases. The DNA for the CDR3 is TGTGCCAGCAGCTGGGACGGAGATGGCTACACCTTC. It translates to CASSWDGDGYTF.

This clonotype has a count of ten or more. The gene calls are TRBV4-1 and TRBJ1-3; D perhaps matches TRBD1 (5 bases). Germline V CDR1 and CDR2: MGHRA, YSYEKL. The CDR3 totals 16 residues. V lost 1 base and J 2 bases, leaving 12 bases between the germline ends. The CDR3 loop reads CASSQAAVRAGNTIYF. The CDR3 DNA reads TGCGCCAGCAGCCAAGCTGCCGTCAGGGCTGGAAACACCATATATTTT.